This TCR beta chain was profiled in a study of blood T cells in healthy people across ages. Whole-study findings and limits: Diversity figures derived from one million T cells were judged to underestimate the true value.

A J-beta primer mix and a sample-barcoded 5' primer were used in a second PCR of roughly 7 to 12 cycles. TCRdb reanalysed the 5' RACE reads using MiXCR and keeps one entry per CDR3 protein. The sample contains 1.5 million to 2 million distinct CDR3 sequences, less than 50% of which appear only once. On this clonotype itself: The antigen remains undetermined.

The CDR3 extends over 16 amino acids. V was trimmed by 3 bases and J by 5 bases, leaving 19 bases between them. The germline CDR1 and CDR2 sequences are ENHRY and SYGVKD. No fewer than 5.5 micrograms of total RNA were isolated from every sample. The TCR originated in a middle-aged woman in good health. Sequences were obtained from blood. The chain employs TRBV10-3 and TRBJ2-5, with D tentatively TRBD2 (6 bases). The DNA of the CDR3 is TGTGCCATCAGTGATCCCTGGGGGGATCAAGGGGAGACCCAGTACTTC. It is translated as CAISDPWGDQGETQYF.